This TCR beta chain originates from a study of response to subunit inactivated influenza vaccine. General observations from the study: Authors suggested that a seasonal influenza vaccination recruits few new T cells each time.

Germline V gives CDR1 SGHRS, CDR2 YFSETQ. This CDR3 has 15 amino acids. MiXCR, applied by TCRdb to the RT-PCR reads, yields one record per CDR3 protein. The sample holds roughly 500,000 distinct CDR3 sequences, approximately 15% seen once. Regarding this clonotype: Its antigen is undetermined. Possible read error: a much larger clone is one base away.

The chain carries TRBV5-1 and TRBJ2-1; D remains unclear. Source: CD4+ T cells sorted from PBMCs, taken around 2 years after vaccination. The origin of this receptor is a man aged 50-75 years who received an inactivated influenza vaccine. CDR3 sequence: CASSLEASSYDEQFF. The DNA for the CDR3 is TGCGCCAGCAGCTTAGAGGCCAGCTCCTACGATGAGCAGTTCTTC.